A single sample gave rise to the 25 T cell receptor beta chains below, sequenced in a study of blood T cell repertoires in COVID-19. The data were produced by immunoSEQ multiplex PCR, yet TCRdb's version contains in-frame clones alone and is incomplete. The sample has about 150,000 clones; about nine tenths are singletons. Sequencing used peripheral blood. These receptors were taken from a human donor in a cohort sampled during active COVID-19.

The CDR3, as DNA: TGTGCCAGCAGTCTAGGGGGACAGGTTTGGCAGCCCCAGCATTTT. Its protein is CASSLGGQVWQPQHF. The chain employs TRBV6-5 and TRBJ1-5, with 8 nucleotides matching TRBD1. CDR1 and CDR2 from the germline V gene are MNHEY and SVGAGI. The V gene end was trimmed by 5 bases and the J gene end by 7 bases; junction bases not matched to a gene: 10. CDR3 length equals 15 residues.

The chain recombines TRBV6-6 with TRBJ1-3; tentative D call: TRBD1 (6 bases). The germline V gene has CDR1 MNHNY and CDR2 SVGAGI (reference sequence). V dropped 7 bases and J dropped 3 bases, with 13 bases sitting between them. The CDR3 has 14 amino acids. The CDR3 region has the DNA TGTGCCAGCACCAACCAGGGGTATGGAAACACCATATATTTT. It yields the protein CASTNQGYGNTIYF.

The rearrangement joins TRBV6-6 to TRBJ2-7, with D possibly TRBD2 on 6 matching bases. The ends were cut back, 6 bases at V and 1 base at J, with 13 bases in the middle. The CDR3 spans 14 residues. Germline V CDR1 and CDR2: MNHNY, SVGAGI (reference sequence). CDR3 coding DNA: TGTGCCAGCAGATTTGAGGGACTTTCCTACGAGCAGTACTTC. Translation: CASRFEGLSYEQYF.

This chain joins TRBV11-2 and TRBJ2-1, with 8 positions matching TRBD1. The CDR3 is made up of 15 amino acids. From germline, CDR1 is SGHAT and CDR2 FQNNGV. The J segment lost 8 bases and the V segment lost 3 bases, leaving 9 bases of the junction unmatched. The CDR3 DNA reads as TGTGCCAGCAGCTTTTTCAACAGGGGGATGGATGAGCAGTTCTTC. Residues: CASSFFNRGMDEQFF.

This clone was detected once. The chain links TRBV28 to TRBJ2-1; D remains unclear. This CDR3 has 17 residues. CDR1 MDHEN and CDR2 SYDVKM come from the germline V gene. V lost 5 bases to trimming and J lost 0 bases, with 17 bases between them. CDR3 region: CASSQPGNPSSYNEQFF. Here the CDR3 DNA reads TGTGCCAGCAGTCAACCAGGAAACCCCAGCTCCTACAATGAGCAGTTCTTC.

The genes are TRBV5-6 and TRBJ2-7; TRBD1 agrees at 10 bases. J lost 4 bases, V lost 3 bases, and 4 bases had no gene match. CDR1 is SGHDT, CDR2 YYEEEE, per germline. The CDR3 has 14 amino acids. CDR3 loop: CASSSGGQGYEQYF. In DNA, the CDR3 is TGTGCCAGCAGCTCAGGGGGACAGGGGTACGAGCAGTACTTC.

This chain links TRBV5-1 with TRBJ2-2, with TRBD1 matching 7 bases. CDR3 length equals 16 residues. Germline V gene data show CDR1 as SGHRS and CDR2 as YFSETQ. V trimming: 3 bases; J trimming: 2 bases; junction bases outside the gene matches: 7. DNA for the CDR3: TGCGCCAGCAGCTCGACGACAGGGAGCAACACCGGGGAGCTGTTTTTT. It yields the protein CASSSTTGSNTGELFF.

The chain joins TRBV7-3 to TRBJ2-7; 8 nucleotides align to TRBD1. Trimming cost V 2 bases and J 2 bases; bases outside gene matches: 2. Looked up from germline, CDR1 is SGHTA and CDR2 is FQGTGA. The CDR3 spans 14 residues. The CDR3 sequence: CASSLDRGPYEQYF. The CDR3 bases are TGTGCCAGCAGCTTAGACAGGGGACCCTACGAGCAGTACTTC.

The chain employs TRBV10-2 and TRBJ2-7; D not resolved. The germline V and J ends were trimmed by 3 bases and 1 base, with 7 bases remaining between them. There are 13 residues in the CDR3. Germline V gene lookup returns CDR1 WSHSY and CDR2 SAAADI. CDR3: CASSDRNSYEQYF. CDR3 coding DNA: TGCGCCAGCAGTGACAGGAATTCCTACGAGCAGTACTTC.

The rearrangement joins TRBV30 to TRBJ2-3; 8 bases agree with TRBD1. Germline V lookup: CDR1 GTSNPN, CDR2 SVGIG (reference sequence). Unmatched junction bases numbered 8, after V lost 3 bases and J lost 3 bases. The CDR3 contains 15 residues. CDR3 DNA sequence: TGTGCCTGGAGCAGGACAGGGTTTGGGACAGATACGCAGTATTTT. Its protein product is CAWSRTGFGTDTQYF.

The CDR3: CASWRVDNTEAFF. CDR3 nucleotides: TGTGCCAGCTGGAGAGTCGATAATACTGAAGCTTTCTTT. This chain uses TRBV28 with TRBJ1-1; D is undetermined. Germline CDR1 is MDHEN and CDR2 is SYDVKM. The CDR3 is made up of 13 amino acids. The germline V and J ends were trimmed by 8 bases and 5 bases, with 15 bases remaining between them.

This chain links TRBV27 with TRBJ2-1; 10 bases map to TRBD2. Losses at the gene ends were 5 bases for V and 0 bases for J; bases not matched to a gene: 7. The germline V gene has CDR1 MNHEY and CDR2 SMNVEV (reference sequence). The CDR3 sequence is 17 residues long. CDR3 coding DNA: TGTGCCAGCAGTCCGAGACTAGCGGGCGTCTCCTACAATGAGCAGTTCTTC. Amino acid sequence: CASSPRLAGVSYNEQFF.

CDR3 sequence: CASSPLAGANYNEQFF. The CDR3 DNA follows: TGTGCCAGCAGTCCTCTAGCGGGGGCCAACTACAATGAGCAGTTCTTC. The J gene is TRBJ2-1, the V gene TRBV28; 10 nucleotides agree with TRBD2. The germline V gene has CDR1 MDHEN and CDR2 SYDVKM. After removal of 5 bases from V and 3 bases from J, the junction contained 7 bases not matched to a gene. This CDR3 has 16 amino acids.

V gene TRBV7-9 combines with J gene TRBJ2-4; 8 bases line up with TRBD1. Germline values: CDR1 SEHNR, CDR2 FQNEAQ (reference sequence). The V segment lost 1 base and the J segment 9 bases; nucleotides outside the gene matches: 8. There are 15 residues in the CDR3. CDR3 amino acids: CASSLDMQGAVIQYF. The CDR3, as DNA: TGTGCCAGCAGCTTAGATATGCAGGGGGCGGTCATTCAGTACTTC.

The V and J genes are TRBV18 and TRBJ2-5; possibly TRBD1 for D (6 bases). CDR3 length: 17 residues. Trimming removed 6 bases from V and 4 bases from J, with 24 bases in between. CDR1 and CDR2 (germline): KGHSH, LQKENI. CDR3 protein: CASSLALQGPLGETQYF. The CDR3 DNA reads as TGTGCCAGCTCCCTGGCCCTACAGGGCCCCCTTGGAGAGACCCAGTACTTC.

The chain joins TRBV21-1 to TRBJ2-2; the table's D call TRBD1 went unverified against the DNA. TRBV21-1 is recorded as a pseudogene. This CDR3 comprises 21 residues. This CDR3 reads CASSKRRLPGQGAGSTGELFF. The CDR3 DNA follows: TGTGCCAGCAGCAAACGTAGACTTCCGGGACAGGGGGCGGGAAGCACCGGGGAGCTGTTTTTT.

J is TRBJ2-7 and V is TRBV4-2; TRBD2 aligns across 10 bases. Trimming at V came to 2 bases and at J to 2 bases, leaving 6 bases not matched to a gene. Germline CDR1 reads LGHNA; CDR2 reads YNFKEQ. The CDR3 covers 16 residues. As DNA, the CDR3 is TGTGCCAGCAGCCAACCGCTAGCGGGAGACCCCTACGAGCAGTACTTC. Its protein is CASSQPLAGDPYEQYF.

This chain connects TRBV13 to TRBJ1-6, with D uncertain. CDR3 length: 16 amino acids. Per the germline V gene, CDR1 is PRHDT and CDR2 is FYEKMQ (reference sequence). Trimming removed 2 bases from V and 0 bases from J, with 8 bases in between. This CDR3 reads CASSLSSSSYNSPLHF. CDR3 coding DNA: TGTGCCAGCAGCTTATCCTCGAGCTCCTATAATTCACCCCTCCACTTT.

This clone was picked up one time. The V gene is TRBV19, the J gene TRBJ2-2; D may be TRBD2 (5 bases). CDR3 length equals 14 residues. Trimming took 5 bases from V and 6 from J, leaving 13 bases between them. Germline assignment: CDR1 LNHDA and CDR2 SQIVND (reference sequence). DNA of the CDR3: TGTGCCAGTAGTGCCGGACTGGTTTCCGGGGAGCTGTTTTTT. Translated: CASSAGLVSGELFF.

This chain uses TRBV29-1 with TRBJ2-2, with 8 bases that match TRBD2. The CDR3 sequence is 16 residues long. Trimming at V came to 4 bases and at J to 5 bases, leaving 12 bases not matched to a gene. Looked up from germline, CDR1 is SQVTM and CDR2 is ANQGSEA. The CDR3 region is CSVGPYGRAQTGELFF. The CDR3 DNA sequence: TGCAGCGTTGGCCCCTACGGGAGGGCCCAAACCGGGGAGCTGTTTTTT.

This clone is a singleton in its sample. The chain combines TRBV3-1 (or the pseudogene TRBV3-2) with TRBJ2-5, with 11 nucleotides matching TRBD2. The CDR3 extends over 17 amino acids. The germline V gene has CDR1 LGHDT and CDR2 YNNKEL (reference sequence). V gave up 0 bases and J gave up 4 bases; unmatched junction bases: 7. CDR3 DNA: TGTGCCAGCAGCCAAGATAGGGGGCTAGCGGGAGGAGAGACCCAGTACTTC. The encoded protein is CASSQDRGLAGGETQYF.

CDR3: CATAGQGVTDTQYF. The DNA for the CDR3 is TGTGCCACCGCGGGACAGGGTGTCACAGATACGCAGTATTTT. This chain uses TRBV19 with TRBJ2-3, with TRBD1 matching 9 bases. Germline V gives CDR1 LNHDA, CDR2 SQIVND (reference sequence). The ends lost 10 bases at V and 2 bases at J; junction bases unmatched: 7. The CDR3 covers 14 residues.

The chain carries TRBV6-5 and TRBJ1-1; D may be TRBD1 (5 bases). The CDR3 has 15 amino acids. V lost 5 bases to trimming and J lost 1 base, with 14 bases between them. In germline, CDR1 is MNHEY, CDR2 SVGAGI. The CDR3 coding sequence is TGTGCCAGCAGTCCGGCGGGACGGCCGAACACTGAAGCTTTCTTT. Translated: CASSPAGRPNTEAFF.

The DNA of the CDR3 is TGTGCCAGCAGTTACGGGGGGGACACAGATACGCAGTATTTT. As protein: CASSYGGDTDTQYF. This sequence joins TRBV6-2 or TRBV6-3 and TRBJ2-3; 7 positions match TRBD2. The CDR3 contains 14 residues. The ends lost 2 bases at V and 2 bases at J; junction bases unmatched: 1. The germline gives CDR1 MNHEY, CDR2 SVGEGT.

This clone was picked up one time. The CDR3 region is CASSSIQGDQETQYF. Written as DNA, the CDR3 is TGTGCCAGCAGCTCAATACAGGGGGACCAAGAGACCCAGTACTTC. The chain employs TRBV5-6 and TRBJ2-5; 8 bases line up with TRBD1. From germline, CDR1 is SGHDT and CDR2 YYEEEE. V was pared by 3 bases and J by 0 bases, with 4 bases of the junction left unmatched. This CDR3 spans 15 amino acids.